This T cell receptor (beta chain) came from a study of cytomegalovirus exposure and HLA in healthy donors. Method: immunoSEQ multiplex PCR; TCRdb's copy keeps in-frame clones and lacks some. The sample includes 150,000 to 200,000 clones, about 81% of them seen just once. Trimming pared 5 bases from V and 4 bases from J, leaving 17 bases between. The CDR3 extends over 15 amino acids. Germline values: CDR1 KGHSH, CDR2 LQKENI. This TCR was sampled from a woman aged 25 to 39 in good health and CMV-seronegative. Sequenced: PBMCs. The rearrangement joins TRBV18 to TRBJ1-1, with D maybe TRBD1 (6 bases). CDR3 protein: CASSFDQGSGTEAFF. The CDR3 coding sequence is TGTGCCAGCTCATTCGATCAGGGGTCCGGCACTGAAGCTTTCTTT.